The rows below give T cell receptor beta chains drawn from one sample of a study of cytomegalovirus exposure and HLA in healthy donors. TCRdb keeps only in-frame clones here, not all; method: immunoSEQ multiplex PCR. The table records approximately 130,000 clones, 80% to 85% of them present only once. The specimen sequenced was PBMCs. These TCRs come from a woman aged 50 to 65 in good health and CMV-seropositive. Each CDR3 is given with its conserved first and last residue. Fields, in order: J gene, V gene, clone size, D gene, CDR3 DNA, CDR3 protein. The D gene is left open where the match is weak. Clone size is given for some rows only: seen once, a few or many times, or a class if the clone is expanded.

j_gene: TRBJ2-7; v_gene: TRBV19; abundance: -; d_gene: -; CDR3nt: TGTGCCAGTAGTATCCCAGGGTATATCTACGAGCAGTACTTC; CDR3aa: CASSIPGYIYEQYF
j_gene: TRBJ2-7; v_gene: TRBV5-1; abundance: -; d_gene: TRBD2; CDR3nt: TGCGCCAGCAGCTTGAGGCGGGGGGAAGAGCAGTACTTC; CDR3aa: CASSLRRGEEQYF
j_gene: TRBJ1-2; v_gene: TRBV2; abundance: -; d_gene: TRBD1; CDR3nt: TGTGCCAGCAGGACCTTACTACAGGGGGCGGGCTACACCTTC; CDR3aa: CASRTLLQGAGYTF
j_gene: TRBJ2-2; v_gene: TRBV7-3; abundance: -; d_gene: TRBD2; CDR3nt: TGTGCCAGCAGCCCGCGGACTAGCAACCACGGGGAGCTGTTTTTT; CDR3aa: CASSPRTSNHGELFF
j_gene: TRBJ1-1; v_gene: TRBV18; abundance: -; d_gene: -; CDR3nt: TGTGCCAGCTCGGCAGGGTGGGGAGAAGCTTTCTTT; CDR3aa: CASSAGWGEAFF
j_gene: TRBJ2-5; v_gene: TRBV30; abundance: -; d_gene: TRBD2; CDR3nt: TGTGCCTGGAGTGTACGTACAACTAGCGGGAGCGAGACCCAGTACTTC; CDR3aa: CAWSVRTTSGSETQYF
j_gene: TRBJ1-3; v_gene: TRBV10-1; abundance: -; d_gene: -; CDR3nt: TGCGCCAGCAGTGAGGTCCTTGGAAACACCATATATTTT; CDR3aa: CASSEVLGNTIYF
j_gene: TRBJ2-1; v_gene: TRBV29-1; abundance: -; d_gene: -; CDR3nt: TGCTTCGTTCGTGGGGGGGCGGCCTACAATGAGCAGTTCTTC; CDR3aa: CFVRGGAAYNEQFF
j_gene: TRBJ1-1; v_gene: TRBV5-1; abundance: -; d_gene: TRBD1; CDR3nt: TGCGCCAGCAGCTTGAACACAGGGGTAACTGAAGCTTTCTTT; CDR3aa: CASSLNTGVTEAFF
j_gene: TRBJ2-5; v_gene: TRBV4-1; abundance: -; d_gene: TRBD1; CDR3nt: TGCGCCAGCAGAGACACAGGGGGCGTTGAGACCCAGTACTTC; CDR3aa: CASRDTGGVETQYF
j_gene: TRBJ1-1; v_gene: TRBV5-1; abundance: -; d_gene: -; CDR3nt: TGCGCCAGCAGCTTGTTGGCGAACACTGAAGCTTTCTTT; CDR3aa: CASSLLANTEAFF
j_gene: TRBJ1-2; v_gene: TRBV9; abundance: -; d_gene: TRBD1; CDR3nt: TGTGCCAGCAGCGGGAGCTACCGGGACAGGGACTATGGCTACACCTTC; CDR3aa: CASSGSYRDRDYGYTF
j_gene: TRBJ1-1; v_gene: TRBV7-3; abundance: -; d_gene: -; CDR3nt: TGTGCCAGCAGCTTAACGGGCTACTCCACTGAAGCTTTCTTT; CDR3aa: CASSLTGYSTEAFF
j_gene: TRBJ1-1; v_gene: TRBV9; abundance: -; d_gene: -; CDR3nt: TGTGCCAGCAGCCCATTAGGACACAACACTGAAGCTTTCTTT; CDR3aa: CASSPLGHNTEAFF
j_gene: TRBJ2-7; v_gene: TRBV7-7; abundance: once; d_gene: -; CDR3nt: TGTGCTAGCAGCTTAGACCCTAAGCGGCCCCCCGTTTACGAGCAGTACTTC; CDR3aa: CASSLDPKRPPVYEQYF
j_gene: TRBJ2-7; v_gene: TRBV6-1; abundance: once; d_gene: -; CDR3nt: TGTGCCAGCAGTGAATTCGGGGGGCCCTACGAGCAGTACTTC; CDR3aa: CASSEFGGPYEQYF
j_gene: TRBJ1-3; v_gene: TRBV30; abundance: -; d_gene: -; CDR3nt: TGTGCCTGGAGTTCCCCAACCCCGACAGGCAAAATCTCTGGAAACACCATATATTTT; CDR3aa: CAWSSPTPTGKISGNTIYF
j_gene: TRBJ1-1; v_gene: TRBV5-6; abundance: -; d_gene: TRBD1; CDR3nt: TGTGCCAGCAGCTTGGCCCCCCACACAGGGGGAAACACTGAAGCTTTCTTT; CDR3aa: CASSLAPHTGGNTEAFF
j_gene: TRBJ1-2; v_gene: TRBV30; abundance: -; d_gene: -; CDR3nt: TGTGCCTGGAGCGATGGGGCCCTCTACACCTTC; CDR3aa: CAWSDGALYTF
j_gene: TRBJ2-5; v_gene: TRBV5-4; abundance: -; d_gene: -; CDR3nt: TGTGCCAGCAGCGACGCGAAGGGGCCGGAGACCCAGTACTTC; CDR3aa: CASSDAKGPETQYF
j_gene: TRBJ1-1; v_gene: TRBV15; abundance: -; d_gene: -; CDR3nt: TGTGCCACCAGCAGTCTAGCCGAAGCTTTCTTT; CDR3aa: CATSSLAEAFF
j_gene: TRBJ1-1; v_gene: TRBV9; abundance: -; d_gene: -; CDR3nt: TGTGCCAGCAGCCCCACCGCGTCCGCGAGCACTGAAGCTTTCTTT; CDR3aa: CASSPTASASTEAFF
j_gene: TRBJ1-5; v_gene: TRBV15; abundance: -; d_gene: -; CDR3nt: TGTGCCACCAGCAGAGCTTTTAATCAGCCCCAGCATTTT; CDR3aa: CATSRAFNQPQHF
j_gene: TRBJ1-1; v_gene: TRBV18; abundance: -; d_gene: -; CDR3nt: TGTGCCAGCCGGGACTTTAACACTGAAGCTTTCTTT; CDR3aa: CASRDFNTEAFF
j_gene: TRBJ2-3; v_gene: TRBV30; abundance: -; d_gene: -; CDR3nt: TGTGCCTGGATCCTACTAGCTAACACAGATACGCAGTATTTT; CDR3aa: CAWILLANTDTQYF
j_gene: TRBJ2-7; v_gene: TRBV18; abundance: -; d_gene: -; CDR3nt: TGTGCCAGCTCGGTTGGCCCCCTCTACGAGCAGTACTTC; CDR3aa: CASSVGPLYEQYF
j_gene: TRBJ2-1; v_gene: TRBV9; abundance: -; d_gene: -; CDR3nt: TGTGCCAGCAGCGTAGTGGGGCTCCCTGGGAATGAGCAGTTCTTC; CDR3aa: CASSVVGLPGNEQFF
j_gene: TRBJ1-3; v_gene: TRBV7-2; abundance: once; d_gene: -; CDR3nt: TGTGCCAGCAGCACTGACAGGGGAAACACCATATATTTT; CDR3aa: CASSTDRGNTIYF
j_gene: TRBJ1-3; v_gene: TRBV6-1; abundance: -; d_gene: TRBD1; CDR3nt: TGTGCCAGCACCTCGGAGGGGACAGGGAATTACGCCATATATTTT; CDR3aa: CASTSEGTGNYAIYF
j_gene: TRBJ1-5; v_gene: TRBV30; abundance: -; d_gene: -; CDR3nt: TGTGCCTGGAGTGTAGGACAAACTAGCAATCAGCCCCAGCATTTT; CDR3aa: CAWSVGQTSNQPQHF
j_gene: TRBJ2-3; v_gene: TRBV5-5; abundance: -; d_gene: -; CDR3nt: TGTGCCAGCAGCTTTGACTCAGCTAGCACAGATACGCAGTATTTT; CDR3aa: CASSFDSASTDTQYF
j_gene: TRBJ2-2; v_gene: TRBV9; abundance: once; d_gene: TRBD2; CDR3nt: TGTGCCAGCAGCGTAGGGGCAGCGGGGGCCACGAACACCGGGGAGCTGTTTTTT; CDR3aa: CASSVGAAGATNTGELFF
j_gene: TRBJ2-3; v_gene: TRBV6-1; abundance: -; d_gene: -; CDR3nt: TGTGCCAGCTTACAGCACGGCACAGATACGCAGTATTTT; CDR3aa: CASLQHGTDTQYF